This TCR beta chain was observed in a study of blood T cell repertoires in COVID-19 (dated by TCRdb to between 2020 and 2021). Regarding the complete study: Samples from collaborators originated in the United States, Italy and Spain and spanned both the acute and convalescent phases of COVID-19. Where HLA class I and class II types were available, the types were taken from metadata supplied by the sample provider, not from assay-based typing. Subjects who had been exposed to COVID-19, were actively infected with it, or had recovered from it provided the deeply sampled blood TCRbeta repertoires that made up the dataset. The repertoires were released in a freely available public database meant as a resource for research on the immune response to SARS-CoV-2. Sample metadata almost always included a de-identified subject ID, COVID-19 status, age in years and sex. The samples were drawn from two sources: the first 160 participants of the ongoing ImmuneRACE study, and 1,000 to 1,500 subjects contributed by 6 global collaborators. The prospective study material was composed of cDNA or gDNA derived from T cells, B-cell-depleted T cells, or PBMCs. Findings and caveats that apply to the study as a whole: How much clinical and demographic metadata was included differed by source and by participant, and the metadata was provided uncurated.

TCRbeta CDR3 regions were amplified from genomic DNA using the immunoSEQ Assay, a bias-controlled multiplex PCR. On the authors' methods: The number of nucleated cells in each sample was estimated from the amplification of reference gene primers within the assay. Sequence reads were collapsed and filtered to measure the absolute abundance of every unique TCRbeta CDR3 rearrangement. Productive Simpson clonality was computed per sample as the square root of Simpson's diversity index over productive rearrangements. Sourced from immuneACCESS, this table was stored by TCRdb with only in-frame sequences that have V and J called. A share of the clones is absent; for the studies checked, an unresolved V gene accounts for under half, and the remainder has no known explanation. That table supplies the V and J calls and clone size; D and trimming were determined from the DNA. The sample contains 200,000 to 300,000 clones, about 80% of them found a single time. The top ten hold around 9.9% of the sample.

Taken from the germline V gene, the CDR1 and CDR2 loops are SGHDN and FVKESK. The V end loses 0 bases and the J end loses 5 bases, and a stretch of 10 bases separates them. The CDR3 sequence holds 15 residues, the cysteine and phenylalanine included. Kept here is only the CDR3 DNA, which spans 45 bases and is read in frame from base 1. Each collaborating institution followed its own protocols to collect whole blood in K2EDTA tubes. For TCRbeta analysis, collaborators shipped samples in one of three forms: frozen whole blood, isolated PBMCs, or DNA extracted from either of those sample types. Turning to this clone: Its recognized antigen is unknown. Per-base quality was not reported, and no clone a single base away is much larger than it.

The sequence derives from a woman aged 80 or older with acute or convalescent COVID-19. Recombination linked TRBV14 to TRBJ1-4; the D gene is perhaps TRBD1, from 5 matching bases. Specimen: peripheral blood. The CDR3 protein is CASSQDRRDNEKLFF. The DNA is TGTGCCAGCAGCCAAGATAGGCGGGACAATGAAAAACTGTTTTTT.